This T cell receptor beta chain is drawn from a study of blood T cell repertoires in COVID-19. Study in general: From the United States, Italy and Spain came samples of acute and convalescent COVID-19.

CDR3 size: 12 residues. V lost 4 bases to trimming and J lost 9 bases; unmatched junction nucleotides: 1. Per germline, CDR1 SEHNR and CDR2 FQNEAQ (reference sequence). In the authors' methods: Nucleated cell counts were estimated from reference gene primer amplification. Clones were sequenced by immunoSEQ multiplex PCR, and TCRdb holds only the in-frame ones, with some missing. The DNA gave D and trimming, while V, J and clone size come from that table. The table lists roughly 180,000 clones, 94% of them singletons. The chain employs TRBV7-9 and TRBJ2-1, with TRBD1 matching 9 bases. The sequenced sample consisted of peripheral blood. The sequence was obtained from a man aged 25-45 years with COVID-19, enrolled during active disease. In DNA form, the CDR3 reads TGTGCCAGCAGCTGGACAGGGGTTGAGCAGTTCTTC. Its translation: CASSWTGVEQFF.